The next 5 T cell receptor beta chains were all read from a single sample in a study of technical replicates of blood from a few donors. Only in-frame clones appear in the TCRdb table, and some are missing; sequencing was by immunoSEQ multiplex PCR. The repertoire includes tens of thousands of clones, 85% to 90% of them detected once, and under 6.5% sits in the top ten. Sequenced sample: PBMCs. Receptors were obtained from a human donor in good health. Some clones in this sample may be carry-over from other donors' samples.

This clone was seen once. V usage is TRBV27 and J usage is TRBJ1-1, with a weak D call TRBD1 (5 bases). The CDR3 length is 16 residues. Germline assignment: CDR1 MNHEY and CDR2 SMNVEV (reference sequence). The V end was cut by 1 base, the J end by 0 bases, with 12 bases between. CDR3 DNA sequence: TGTGCCAGCAGTTTATACGGGGGGGGTATGAACACTGAAGCTTTCTTT. Translating it yields CASSLYGGGMNTEAFF.

The chain recombines TRBV6-5 with TRBJ1-1; 8 nucleotides align to TRBD1. With 2 bases clipped from V and 7 bases from J, the junction kept 3 bases outside the gene matches. Germline values: CDR1 MNHEY, CDR2 SVGAGI. The length of the CDR3 is 13 residues. The CDR3 loop is CASSYSRGHEAFF. Here the CDR3 DNA reads TGTGCCAGCAGTTACAGCAGGGGGCATGAAGCTTTCTTT.

The chain employs TRBV19 and TRBJ1-5, with D possibly being TRBD1 (6 bases). Germline loops: CDR1 LNHDA, CDR2 SQIVND (reference sequence). Trimming pared 4 bases from V and 2 bases from J, leaving 9 bases between. The CDR3 consists of 14 residues. Written as DNA, the CDR3 is TGTGCCAGTAGTACAGGGGTTGGCAATCAGCCCCAGCATTTT. Translation: CASSTGVGNQPQHF.

Only one count was recorded for this clone. V and J are TRBV4-3 and TRBJ2-1, with TRBD1 matching 8 bases. With V trimmed by 4 bases and J by 5 bases, 4 bases remained unmatched. Germline-derived CDR1 and CDR2 are LGHNA and YSLEER. CDR3 length: 14 amino acids. This CDR3 reads CASSPGTGNNEQFF. DNA of the CDR3: TGCGCCAGCAGCCCGGGGACAGGAAACAATGAGCAGTTCTTC.

V usage is TRBV10-1 and J usage is TRBJ2-7; 9 bases are a match to TRBD1. V gave up 0 bases and J gave up 2 bases; unmatched junction bases: 5. The germline CDR1 and CDR2 sequences are WNHNN and SYGVQD (reference sequence). CDR3 size: 16 residues. The CDR3 region has the DNA TGCGCCAGCAGTGAGTCCGGGACAGGGAAACCCTACGAGCAGTACTTC. It translates to CASSESGTGKPYEQYF.